The T cell receptor beta chain described here comes from a study of response to subunit inactivated influenza vaccine. TCRdb called the RT-PCR reads again in MiXCR, with one record for every CDR3 protein. Of about 540,000 distinct CDR3 sequences listed, 14% are singletons. The ends lost 2 bases at V and 3 bases at J; junction bases unmatched: 4. CDR1 and CDR2 from the germline V gene are MNHEY and SVGEGT. The CDR3 covers 14 residues. A note on this clonotype: Its antigen is still unknown.

General study results and limits: Authors suggested seasonal influenza vaccinations each recruit few new T cells.

This receptor was taken from a man aged 45-65 years who received an inactivated influenza vaccine. This chain connects TRBV6-2 or TRBV6-3 to TRBJ2-7; TRBD2 agrees at 7 bases. The sequencing here drew on PBMCs from blood, taken about 11 days after vaccination. Here the CDR3 DNA reads TGTGCCAGCAGTTACCGCGGGAGTCTCTACGAGCAGTACTTC. Protein product: CASSYRGSLYEQYF.